This is a list of T cell receptor beta chains from one sample in a study of T cell responses to AZD1222 COVID-19 vaccine. The method was immunoSEQ multiplex PCR; TCRdb's version includes in-frame clones alone and lacks a portion of them. The top ten hold about 2.1% of the sample, which has 140,000 or so clones, roughly nine tenths seen once. The sequencing used peripheral blood, collected on day 0 of AZD1222 vaccination. These receptors all come from an adult in good health. CDR3s include the opening cysteine and the closing phenylalanine or tryptophan. The order of the fields is clone size, D gene, V gene, J gene, CDR3 protein, CDR3 DNA. The D gene is left open where the match is weak. Where a row states a size, it is once, few, many or the class of an expanded clone; other rows omit it.

>.|.|TRBV25-1|TRBJ1-5
CASSEGGGAQHF
TGTGCCAGCAGTGAAGGGGGAGGCGCCCAGCATTTT
>.|TRBD2|TRBV7-9|TRBJ2-5
CASSVLAGVETQYF
TGTGCCAGCAGCGTACTAGCGGGGGTGGAGACCCAGTACTTC
>.|TRBD2|TRBV7-9|TRBJ2-7
CASSSTGGYEQYF
TGTGCCAGCAGCTCAACGGGGGGCTACGAGCAGTACTTC
>.|.|TRBV7-3|TRBJ2-3
CASSPGRDSTDTQYF
TGTGCCAGCAGCCCGGGACGGGATAGCACAGATACGCAGTATTTT
>.|.|TRBV5-1|TRBJ1-3
CASSQVGGTGNTIYF
TGCGCCAGCAGCCAAGTAGGTGGGACTGGAAACACCATATATTTT
>.|.|TRBV7-2|TRBJ2-7
CASSLRQGPSYEQYF
TGTGCCAGCAGCTTAAGGCAGGGGCCCTCCTACGAGCAGTACTTC
>many|.|TRBV4-2|TRBJ1-5
CASSQDRASNQPQHF
TGTGCCAGCAGCCAAGACAGGGCTAGCAATCAGCCCCAGCATTTT
>.|.|TRBV24-1|TRBJ1-1
CATSDEPNTEAFF
TGTGCCACCAGTGATGAACCGAACACTGAAGCTTTCTTT
>.|.|TRBV18|TRBJ2-2
CASSPSTAQTNTGELFF
TGTGCCAGCTCACCCTCCACGGCTCAAACGAACACCGGGGAGCTGTTTTTT
>.|.|TRBV18|TRBJ1-5
CASSPGVDQPQHF
TGTGCCAGCTCACCCGGAGTGGATCAGCCCCAGCATTTT
>.|.|TRBV5-1|TRBJ1-2
CASSLVGGNYGYTF
TGCGCCAGCAGCTTGGTAGGGGGAAACTATGGCTACACCTTC
>.|.|TRBV6-6|TRBJ1-4
CASSYSSGEKLFF
TGTGCCAGCAGTTACTCGAGTGGAGAAAAACTGTTTTTT
>.|.|TRBV5-1|TRBJ1-4
CASSLAGPTNEKLFF
TGCGCCAGCAGCTTGGCAGGACCTACTAATGAAAAACTGTTTTTT
>.|.|TRBV7-2|TRBJ2-5
CASSSGWETQYF
TGTGCCAGCAGCTCAGGGTGGGAGACCCAGTACTTC
>.|.|TRBV21-1|TRBJ1-3
CASSKVRTAGPKPGNTIYF
TGTGCCAGCAGCAAAGTGAGGACAGCCGGCCCCAAGCCTGGAAACACCATATATTTT
>.|.|TRBV4-2|TRBJ1-5
CASSQHDGRINQPQHF
TGTGCCAGCAGCCAACACGACGGACGCATCAATCAGCCCCAGCATTTT
>.|.|TRBV6-6|TRBJ1-2
CASSEGTDSGYTF
TGTGCCAGCAGCGAAGGGACCGACTCCGGCTACACCTTC
>.|TRBD1|TRBV6-2/TRBV6-3|TRBJ1-1
CASSQQGWNTEAFF
TGTGCCAGCAGTCAACAGGGGTGGAACACTGAAGCTTTCTTT
>.|.|TRBV28|TRBJ2-7
CASSPDTTYEQYF
TGTGCCTCCTCCCCGGACACCACCTACGAGCAGTACTTC
>.|.|TRBV7-6|TRBJ2-1
CASSGIDRIPLREQFF
TGTGCCAGCAGCGGAATAGACAGGATCCCTCTACGTGAGCAGTTCTTC
>.|TRBD1|TRBV11-2|TRBJ1-2
CASSTGQGGASNYGYTF
TGTGCCAGCAGCACCGGACAGGGAGGAGCTTCTAACTATGGCTACACCTTC
>.|.|TRBV9|TRBJ1-1
CASSVAARAGDTEAFF
TGTGCCAGCAGCGTAGCTGCTAGGGCTGGAGACACTGAAGCTTTCTTT
>.|TRBD1|TRBV4-3|TRBJ2-2
CASSQGDRDTGELFF
TGCGCCAGCAGCCAAGGGGACAGGGACACCGGGGAGCTGTTTTTT
>.|.|TRBV12-3/TRBV12-4|TRBJ1-6
CASSRLQNQALHF
TGTGCCAGCAGTCGCCTCCAGAACCAAGCCCTCCACTTT
>.|.|TRBV4-3|TRBJ2-3
CASSQVWATTDTQYF
TGCGCCAGCAGCCAAGTCTGGGCTACCACAGATACGCAGTATTTT
>.|.|TRBV5-1|TRBJ2-2
CASSLPPGVTNTGELFF
TGCGCCAGCAGCCTGCCCCCGGGAGTCACTAACACCGGGGAGCTGTTTTTT
>.|.|TRBV19|TRBJ1-6
CASSILLRQDSPRRYSLHF
TGTGCCAGTAGTATTTTGCTTCGACAGGACAGCCCCCGACGATATAGTCTCCACTTT
>.|.|TRBV18|TRBJ2-5
CASSPGAGETQYF
TGTGCCAGCTCACCGGGGGCGGGAGAGACCCAGTACTTC
>.|.|TRBV11-3|TRBJ2-5
CASSFSGSGETQYF
TGTGCCAGCAGCTTTAGTGGCTCAGGGGAGACCCAGTACTTC
>.|TRBD2|TRBV27|TRBJ2-3
CASSLSLLGTSPTDTQYF
TGTGCCAGCAGTTTATCCCTCCTGGGGACTAGCCCCACAGATACGCAGTATTTT
>.|TRBD2|TRBV9|TRBJ2-2
CASSEGLRSGGGNTGELFF
TGTGCCAGCAGCGAGGGCCTCCGGAGCGGGGGAGGGAACACCGGGGAGCTGTTTTTT
>.|TRBD1|TRBV27|TRBJ2-7
CASRQGDIFSYEQYF
TGTGCCAGCAGACAGGGGGACATCTTTTCCTACGAGCAGTACTTC
>.|TRBD1|TRBV6-2/TRBV6-3|TRBJ1-2
CASSRTGGLYGYTF
TGTGCCAGCAGCCGAACAGGGGGCCTCTATGGCTACACCTTC
>.|TRBD1|TRBV10-3|TRBJ2-5
CAISERTGDETQYF
TGTGCCATCAGTGAGCGGACAGGGGACGAGACCCAGTACTTC
>.|TRBD2|TRBV6-5|TRBJ2-3
CASVRSGGAPDTQYF
TGTGCCAGCGTCAGGAGCGGGGGGGCCCCAGATACGCAGTATTTT
>.|TRBD1|TRBV7-9|TRBJ1-2
CASSDQGAYGYTF
TGTGCCAGCAGCGACCAGGGGGCCTATGGCTACACCTTC
>.|.|TRBV11-3|TRBJ2-3
CASSQGPGGRLDTQYF
TGTGCCAGCAGCCAAGGCCCCGGGGGGCGGTTAGATACGCAGTATTTT
>.|.|TRBV7-6|TRBJ2-7
CASSLEGWEQYF
TGTGCCAGCAGCTTAGAGGGGTGGGAGCAGTACTTC